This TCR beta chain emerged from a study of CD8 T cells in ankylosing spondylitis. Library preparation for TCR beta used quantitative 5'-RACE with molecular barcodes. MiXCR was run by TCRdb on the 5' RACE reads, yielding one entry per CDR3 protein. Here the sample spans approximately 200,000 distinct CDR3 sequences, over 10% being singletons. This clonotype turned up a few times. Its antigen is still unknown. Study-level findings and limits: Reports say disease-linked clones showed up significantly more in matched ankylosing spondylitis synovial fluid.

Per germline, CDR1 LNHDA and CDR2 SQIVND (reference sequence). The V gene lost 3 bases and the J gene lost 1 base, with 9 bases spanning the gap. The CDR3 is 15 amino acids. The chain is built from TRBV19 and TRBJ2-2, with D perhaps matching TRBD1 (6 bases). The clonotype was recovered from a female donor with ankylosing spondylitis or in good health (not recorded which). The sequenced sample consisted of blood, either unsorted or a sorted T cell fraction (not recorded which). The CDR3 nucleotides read TGTGCCAGTAGTATCAGGGGTGAGAACACCGGGGAGCTGTTTTTT. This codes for CASSIRGENTGELFF.